The 3 T cell receptor beta chains in this list originate from one sample, sequenced in a study of post-analysis software for immune sequencing data. Study observations and caveats: Relative to controls, patients had about 5 TRBV segments at higher frequency, with TRBV5-6, TRBV5-1 and TRBV20-1 among these.

Built from TCR beta cDNA, the libraries had unique molecular identifiers in them. TCRdb passed the PCR reads through MiXCR, listing each CDR3 protein once. The profile shows hundreds of thousands of distinct CDR3 sequences, 25% to 30% of them singletons. The antigens for these receptors are not known. Sequenced material: blood. Receptors were obtained from a girl aged 10-17 years with multiple sclerosis.

The J gene is TRBJ1-4, the V gene TRBV7-2; D perhaps matches TRBD1 (5 bases). Between the trimmed V and J ends, which lost 4 bases and 8 bases, there was a span of 17 bases. Germline CDR1 and CDR2: SGHTA and FQGNSA. The CDR3 extends over 15 amino acids. Here the CDR3 reads CASSCLGDWREKLFF. In DNA form, the CDR3 reads TGTGCCAGCAGCTGTCTGGGGGATTGGCGGGAAAAACTGTTTTTT.

The rearrangement links TRBV29-1 to TRBJ1-2; 12 bases map to TRBD1. Unmatched junction bases numbered 4, after V lost 4 bases and J lost 4 bases. The CDR3 contains 14 residues. Germline V gene lookup returns CDR1 SQVTM and CDR2 ANQGSEA. The CDR3 sequence: CSVAGTGGGYGYTF. CDR3 nucleotide sequence: TGCAGCGTTGCCGGGACAGGGGGCGGCTATGGCTACACCTTC. Combining the CDR3 with reference TRBV29-1 and TRBJ1-2 gives the whole variable domain SAVISQKPSRDICQRGTSLTIQCQVDSQVTMMFWYRQQPGQSLTLIATANQGSEATYESGFVIDKFPISRPNLTFSTLTVSNMSPEDSSIYLCSVAGTGGGYGYTFGSGTRLTVV.

Here the CDR3 reads CASSSGVYYGYTF. The CDR3 region has the DNA TGTGCCAGCAGCTCGGGGGTGTACTATGGCTACACCTTC. V and J are TRBV7-9 and TRBJ1-2, with D possibly TRBD1 on 5 matching bases. The CDR3 spans 13 residues. Germline assignment: CDR1 SEHNR and CDR2 FQNEAQ (reference sequence). V was trimmed by 4 bases and J by 3 bases, leaving 9 bases between them.